This T cell receptor beta chain was observed in a study of shared clonotypes between healthy human individuals. Overall study context: There were three CD4 naive, three CD4 memory, two CD8 naive and one CD8 memory plates per donor. Regarding the study as a whole: Generally, naive subsets (rather than memory subsets) showed larger estimated richness. An expected dependence of interdonor clonotype sharing on sequencing depth was noted.

V trimming: 0 bases; J trimming: 1 base; junction bases outside the gene matches: 13. CDR3 size: 20 residues. Germline CDR1 is LGHNA and CDR2 is YSLEER. The test was conducted at deep level. Using immunoSEQ multiplex PCR, the repertoire was profiled, and TCRdb retains in-frame clones only, with some absent. The sample carries 600,000 or so clones, roughly 98% recorded once. CD45RO-negative cells were positively selected for CCR7, leaving out terminally differentiated effector memory CD45RA+ cells. Details on this clone: No antigen is known for it.

The chain recombines TRBV4-3 with TRBJ2-2; 8 bases map to TRBD1. The origin of this receptor is a man aged 25-45 years in good health. Sequencing was done on a sample of naive CD8+ T cells sorted from blood. The chain's CDR3 is CASSQDSVTIGTGNTGELFF. The CDR3 DNA reads as TGCGCCAGCAGCCAAGATTCCGTAACAATCGGGACAGGGAACACCGGGGAGCTGTTTTTT.